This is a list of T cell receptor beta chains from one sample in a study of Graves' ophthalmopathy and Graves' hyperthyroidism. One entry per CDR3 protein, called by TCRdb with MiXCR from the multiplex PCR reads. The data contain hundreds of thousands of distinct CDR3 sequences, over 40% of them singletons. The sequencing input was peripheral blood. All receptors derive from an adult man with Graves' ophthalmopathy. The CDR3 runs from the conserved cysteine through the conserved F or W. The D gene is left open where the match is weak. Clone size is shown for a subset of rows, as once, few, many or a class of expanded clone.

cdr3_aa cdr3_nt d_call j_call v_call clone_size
CAISGPYEQYF TGTGCCATCAGTGGACCCTACGAGCAGTACTTC NA TRBJ2-7 TRBV10-3 many
CASSTPIRQGHGELFF TGTGCCAGTAGTACTCCTATAAGACAGGGTCACGGGGAGCTGTTTTTT TRBD1 TRBJ2-2 TRBV19 NA
CASSARAGEAFF TGTGCCAGCAGCGCCAGGGCTGGGGAAGCTTTCTTT NA TRBJ1-1 TRBV9 many
CSASKREYQETQYF TGCAGTGCTAGTAAAAGAGAGTACCAAGAGACCCAGTACTTC NA TRBJ2-5 TRBV20-1 few
CASSLEGFNGELFF TGTGCCAGCAGTTTAGAAGGATTCAACGGGGAGCTGTTTTTT NA TRBJ2-2 TRBV12-3/TRBV12-4 NA
CASSSMTGANTGELFF TGTGCCAGCAGCTCGATGACAGGGGCGAACACCGGGGAGCTGTTTTTT TRBD1 TRBJ2-2 TRBV5-6 NA
CSVGAGVSTEAFF TGCAGCGTTGGGGCGGGGGTGAGCACTGAAGCTTTCTTT NA TRBJ1-1 TRBV29-1 many
CASGGQWNSPLHF TGTGCCAGCGGGGGACAGTGGAATTCACCCCTCCACTTT TRBD1 TRBJ1-6 TRBV11-2 many
CASSYRGDTEAFF TGTGCCAGCAGTTACCGGGGTGACACTGAAGCTTTCTTT NA TRBJ1-1 TRBV10-3 few
CASSQGRDRYTF TGCGCCAGCAGCCAAGGGCGTGACCGCTACACCTTC NA TRBJ1-2 TRBV4-3 NA
CSLEGTNTEAFF TGCAGCTTAGAAGGGACGAACACTGAAGCTTTCTTT NA TRBJ1-1 TRBV29-1 NA
CASSFEHSGANVLTF TGTGCCAGCAGTTTCGAACACTCTGGGGCCAACGTCCTGACTTTC NA TRBJ2-6 TRBV10-3 NA
CASSLGRWDNYGYTF TGTGCCAGCAGTTTAGGGCGATGGGATAACTATGGCTACACCTTC NA TRBJ1-2 TRBV10-3 few
CASSEGTGGETQYF TGTGCCAGCAGTGAAGGGACAGGGGGCGAGACCCAGTACTTC TRBD1 TRBJ2-5 TRBV25-1 many
CASSLAGQEINYGYTF TGTGCCAGCAGTTTGGCCGGACAGGAGATTAACTATGGCTACACCTTC TRBD1 TRBJ1-2 TRBV12-3/TRBV12-4 many
CACSLGASNQPQHF TGTGCCTGCAGTTTGGGGGCTAGCAATCAGCCCCAGCATTTT NA TRBJ1-5 TRBV6-5 NA
CSAREAGDRVNTEAFF TGCAGTGCTAGAGAGGCCGGGGATCGGGTGAACACTGAAGCTTTCTTT NA TRBJ1-1 TRBV20-1 many
CSAKQTGYTF TGCAGTGCTAAACAGACAGGCTACACCTTC NA TRBJ1-2 TRBV20-1 NA
CASGSGTDSPLHF TGTGCCAGCGGGTCAGGGACTGATTCACCCCTCCACTTT NA TRBJ1-6 TRBV6-6 many
CASRSRDSDNSPLHF TGTGCCAGCAGATCCCGGGACAGCGATAATTCACCCCTCCACTTT TRBD1 TRBJ1-6 TRBV12-3/TRBV12-4 NA
CASSISLGGSGNQPQHF TGTGCCAGTAGTATTTCCCTTGGGGGGTCGGGCAATCAGCCCCAGCATTTT NA TRBJ1-5 TRBV19 many
CATSRERTSGVLYYEQYF TGTGCCACCAGCAGAGAGCGGACTAGCGGGGTACTATACTACGAGCAGTACTTC TRBD2 TRBJ2-7 TRBV15 many
CASSLSGGAGGYTF TGTGCCAGCAGTTTATCCGGGGGCGCGGGTGGCTACACCTTC NA TRBJ1-2 TRBV27 many
CASSLLANHYEQYF TGTGCCAGCAGCCTACTAGCGAACCACTACGAGCAGTACTTC TRBD2 TRBJ2-7 TRBV7-9 NA
CASSLEENKAFF TGTGCCAGCAGCTTAGAAGAGAATAAAGCTTTCTTT NA TRBJ1-1 TRBV7-9 few
CASSLAASGGYGYTF TGCGCCAGCAGCTTGGCCGCTTCGGGGGGCTATGGCTACACCTTC NA TRBJ1-2 TRBV5-1 NA
CASSPLFGGNTGELFF TGTGCCAGCAGCCCGCTATTCGGAGGGAACACCGGGGAGCTGTTTTTT NA TRBJ2-2 TRBV7-9 many
CASSDPGQGNYEQYF TGCGCCAGCAGCGATCCGGGACAGGGTAACTACGAGCAGTACTTC TRBD1 TRBJ2-7 TRBV4-3 NA
CSALIPRDISYEQYF TGCAGTGCCCTAATCCCCCGGGACATCTCCTACGAGCAGTACTTC NA TRBJ2-7 TRBV20-1 NA
CASSPPGGDTWQPQHF TGTGCCAGCAGCCCCCCGGGAGGGGACACGTGGCAGCCCCAGCATTTT NA TRBJ1-5 TRBV7-2 many
CSVDGDRKKDQPQYF TGCAGCGTTGATGGGGACAGGAAAAAGGATCAGCCCCAGTACTTC TRBD1 TRBJ2-5 TRBV29-1 NA
CASSSPADRAVETQYF TGTGCCAGCAGCTCCCCCGCTGACAGGGCAGTTGAGACCCAGTACTTC TRBD1 TRBJ2-5 TRBV11-1 NA
CASSLVSLGTGGGEQYF TGTGCCAGCAGCTTAGTGTCCCTCGGGACAGGGGGCGGAGAGCAGTACTTC TRBD1 TRBJ2-7 TRBV7-9 NA
CASSGEATNEKLFF TGTGCCAGCAGCGGGGAGGCAACTAATGAAAAACTGTTTTTT NA TRBJ1-4 TRBV7-9 NA
CASLERTTYNEQFF TGTGCCAGCCTGGAGAGGACTACCTACAATGAGCAGTTCTTC NA TRBJ2-1 TRBV2 NA
CSVEDRGSGGETQYF TGCAGCGTTGAAGATCGAGGCTCGGGAGGGGAGACCCAGTACTTC TRBD2 TRBJ2-5 TRBV29-1 NA
CSATVGGVDTEAFF TGCAGTGCTACTGTAGGGGGGGTGGACACTGAAGCTTTCTTT NA TRBJ1-1 TRBV20-1 NA
CASSLGRMDSNQPQHF TGTGCCAGCAGTTTAGGAAGAATGGATAGCAATCAGCCCCAGCATTTT NA TRBJ1-5 TRBV12-3/TRBV12-4 few
CAISDVLAGATGFGELFF TGTGCCATCAGTGATGTTCTAGCGGGAGCGACGGGGTTTGGGGAGCTGTTTTTT TRBD2 TRBJ2-2 TRBV10-3 NA
CSVEVGLASGANVLTF TGCAGCGTTGAAGTCGGCCTTGCCTCTGGGGCCAACGTCCTGACTTTC NA TRBJ2-6 TRBV29-1 many
CASGFAALPYEQYF TGTGCTAGTGGTTTCGCTGCACTGCCCTACGAGCAGTACTTC NA TRBJ2-7 TRBV12-5 few
CAISEQGVEKLFF TGTGCCATCAGTGAGCAGGGGGTTGAAAAACTGTTTTTT TRBD1 TRBJ1-4 TRBV10-3 NA
CSARPPTDNNYGYTF TGCAGTGCTAGACCGCCGACAGATAATAACTATGGCTACACCTTC NA TRBJ1-2 TRBV20-1 many
CASSQGGGSGETQYF TGTGCCAGCAGCCAAGGGGGCGGGTCCGGAGAGACCCAGTACTTC NA TRBJ2-5 TRBV4-2 NA
CSARAIGQGAGNTIYF TGCAGTGCTAGAGCTATCGGACAGGGAGCTGGAAACACCATATATTTT TRBD1 TRBJ1-3 TRBV20-1 few
CGPHSYEQYF TGCGGACCCCACTCCTACGAGCAGTACTTC NA TRBJ2-7 TRBV5-1 many
CASSRGTRGDTEAFF TGTGCCAGCAGTAGGGGGACCAGGGGGGACACTGAAGCTTTCTTT TRBD1 TRBJ1-1 TRBV25-1 many